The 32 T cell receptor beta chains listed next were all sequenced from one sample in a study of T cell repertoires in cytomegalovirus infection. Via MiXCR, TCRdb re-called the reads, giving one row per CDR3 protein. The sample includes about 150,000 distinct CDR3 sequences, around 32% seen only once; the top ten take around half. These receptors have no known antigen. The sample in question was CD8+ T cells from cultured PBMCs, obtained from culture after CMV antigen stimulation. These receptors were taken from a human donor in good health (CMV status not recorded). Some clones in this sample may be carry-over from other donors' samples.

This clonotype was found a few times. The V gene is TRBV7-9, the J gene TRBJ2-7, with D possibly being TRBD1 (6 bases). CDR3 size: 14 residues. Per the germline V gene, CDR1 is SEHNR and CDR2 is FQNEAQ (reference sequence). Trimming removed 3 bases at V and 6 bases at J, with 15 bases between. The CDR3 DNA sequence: TGTGCCAGCAGCTTCCCCCACAGGGAACCCGAGCAGTACTTC. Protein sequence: CASSFPHREPEQYF.

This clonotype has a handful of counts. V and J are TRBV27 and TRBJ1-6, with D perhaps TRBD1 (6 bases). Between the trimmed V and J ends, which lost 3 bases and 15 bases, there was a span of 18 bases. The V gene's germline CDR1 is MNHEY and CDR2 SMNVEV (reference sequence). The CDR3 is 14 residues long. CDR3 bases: TGTGCCAGCAGTTTGGGTACAGGGTGGGGGTTCCTCCACTTT. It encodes CASSLGTGWGFLHF.

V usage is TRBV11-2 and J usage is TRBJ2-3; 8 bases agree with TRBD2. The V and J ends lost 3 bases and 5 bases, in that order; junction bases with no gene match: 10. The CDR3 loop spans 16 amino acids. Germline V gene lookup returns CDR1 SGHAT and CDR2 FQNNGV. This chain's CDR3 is CASSLEAGGQIDTQYF. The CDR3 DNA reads TGTGCCAGCAGCTTGGAGGCGGGGGGCCAGATAGATACGCAGTATTTT.

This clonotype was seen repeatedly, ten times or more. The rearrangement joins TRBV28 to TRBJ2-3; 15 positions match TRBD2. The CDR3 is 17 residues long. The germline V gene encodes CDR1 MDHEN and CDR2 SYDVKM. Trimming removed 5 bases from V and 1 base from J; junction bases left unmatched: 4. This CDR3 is CASSPWTSGGGTDTQYF. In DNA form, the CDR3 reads TGTGCCAGCAGTCCGTGGACTAGCGGGGGGGGCACAGATACGCAGTATTTT.

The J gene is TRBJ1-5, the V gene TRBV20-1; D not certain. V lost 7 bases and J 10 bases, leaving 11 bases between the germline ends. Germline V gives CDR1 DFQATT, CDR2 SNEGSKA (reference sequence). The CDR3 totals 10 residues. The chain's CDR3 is CSDDQFPQHF. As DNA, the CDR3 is TGCAGTGACGACCAATTTCCCCAGCATTTT.

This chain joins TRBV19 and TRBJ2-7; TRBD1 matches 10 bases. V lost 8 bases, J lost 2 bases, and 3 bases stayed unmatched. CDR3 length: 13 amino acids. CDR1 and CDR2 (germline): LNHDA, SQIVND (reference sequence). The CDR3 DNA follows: TGTGCCAGTTCGACAGGGGGCCCCTACGAGCAGTACTTC. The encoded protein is CASSTGGPYEQYF.

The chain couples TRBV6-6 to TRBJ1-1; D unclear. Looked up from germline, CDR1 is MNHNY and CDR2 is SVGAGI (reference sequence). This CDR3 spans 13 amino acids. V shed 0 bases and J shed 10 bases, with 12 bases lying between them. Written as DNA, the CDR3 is TGTGCCAGCAGTTACTCGAGTGCGGGTCGAGCTTTCTTT. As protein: CASSYSSAGRAFF.

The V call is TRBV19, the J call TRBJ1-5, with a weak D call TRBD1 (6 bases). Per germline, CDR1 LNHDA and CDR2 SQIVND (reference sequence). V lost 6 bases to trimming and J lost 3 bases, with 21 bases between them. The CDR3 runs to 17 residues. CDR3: CASSNLLIGQLNQPQHF. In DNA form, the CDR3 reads TGTGCCAGTAGCAACCTTTTAATCGGACAGCTCAATCAGCCCCAGCATTTT.

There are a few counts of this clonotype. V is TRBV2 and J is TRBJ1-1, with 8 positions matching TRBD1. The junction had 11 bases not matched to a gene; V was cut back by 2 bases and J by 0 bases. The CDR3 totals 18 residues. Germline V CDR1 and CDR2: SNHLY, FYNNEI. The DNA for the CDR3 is TGTGCCAGCAGTGAAAATCTTTGGCAGGGGGCGTTGAACACTGAAGCTTTCTTT. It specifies CASSENLWQGALNTEAFF.

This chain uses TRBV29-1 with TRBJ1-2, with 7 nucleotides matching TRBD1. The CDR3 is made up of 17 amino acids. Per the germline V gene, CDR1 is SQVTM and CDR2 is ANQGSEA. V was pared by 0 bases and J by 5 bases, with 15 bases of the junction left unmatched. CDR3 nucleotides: TGCAGCGTTGAAGATCGCGGACGGGACAGAATTTCGTATGGCTACACCTTC. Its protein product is CSVEDRGRDRISYGYTF.

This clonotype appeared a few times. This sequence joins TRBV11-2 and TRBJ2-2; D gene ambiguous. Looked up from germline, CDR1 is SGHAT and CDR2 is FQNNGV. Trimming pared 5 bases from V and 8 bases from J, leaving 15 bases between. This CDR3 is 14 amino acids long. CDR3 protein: CASSDRYPAGELFF. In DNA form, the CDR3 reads TGTGCCAGCAGCGATAGATACCCAGCTGGGGAGCTGTTTTTT. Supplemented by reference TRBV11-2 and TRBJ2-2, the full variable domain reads EAGVAQSPRYKIIEKRQSVAFWCNPISGHATLYWYQQILGQGPKLLIQFQNNGVVDDSQLPKDRFSAERLKGVDSTLKIQPAKLEDSAVYLCASSDRYPAGELFFGEGSRLTVL.

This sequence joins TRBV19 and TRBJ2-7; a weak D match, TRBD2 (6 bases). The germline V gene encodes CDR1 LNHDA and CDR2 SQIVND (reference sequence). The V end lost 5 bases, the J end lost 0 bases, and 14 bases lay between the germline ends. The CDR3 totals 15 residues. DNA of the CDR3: TGTGCCAGTAGTCGGTGGGGGACTTTCTCCTACGAGCAGTACTTC. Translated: CASSRWGTFSYEQYF.

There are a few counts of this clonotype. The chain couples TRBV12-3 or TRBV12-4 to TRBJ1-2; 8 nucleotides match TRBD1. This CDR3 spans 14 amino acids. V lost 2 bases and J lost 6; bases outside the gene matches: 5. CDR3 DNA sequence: TGTGCCAGCAGTTTACAGGGGGCGCTCAATGGCTACACCTTC. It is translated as CASSLQGALNGYTF.

The CDR3 here is CASSPMGTGSADTQYF. The CDR3 DNA sequence: TGCGCCAGCAGCCCTATGGGGACAGGGTCGGCAGATACGCAGTATTTT. The gene calls are TRBV4-1 and TRBJ2-3; 9 bases agree with TRBD1. V lost 4 bases to trimming and J lost 4 bases; unmatched junction nucleotides: 9. There are 16 residues in the CDR3. Germline assignment: CDR1 MGHRA and CDR2 YSYEKL.

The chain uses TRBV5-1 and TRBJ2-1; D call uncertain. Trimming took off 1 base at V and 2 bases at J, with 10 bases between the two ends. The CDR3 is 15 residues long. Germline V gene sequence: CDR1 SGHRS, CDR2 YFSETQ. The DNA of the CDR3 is TGCGCCAGCAGCTTGAATCGACCAACCTACAATGAGCAGTTCTTC. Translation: CASSLNRPTYNEQFF.

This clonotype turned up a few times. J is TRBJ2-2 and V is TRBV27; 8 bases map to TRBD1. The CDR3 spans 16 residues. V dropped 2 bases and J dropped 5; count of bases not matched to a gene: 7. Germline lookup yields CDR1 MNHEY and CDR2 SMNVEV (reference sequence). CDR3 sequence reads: CASSLIVQGATGELFF. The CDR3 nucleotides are TGTGCCAGCAGTTTAATCGTCCAGGGGGCGACCGGGGAGCTGTTTTTT.

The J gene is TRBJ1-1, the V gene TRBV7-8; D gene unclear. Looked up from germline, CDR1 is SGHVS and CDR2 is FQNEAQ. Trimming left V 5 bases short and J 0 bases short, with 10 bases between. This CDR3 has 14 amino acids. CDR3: CASSRTSMNTEAFF. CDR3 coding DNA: TGTGCCAGCAGCCGGACTAGCATGAACACTGAAGCTTTCTTT.

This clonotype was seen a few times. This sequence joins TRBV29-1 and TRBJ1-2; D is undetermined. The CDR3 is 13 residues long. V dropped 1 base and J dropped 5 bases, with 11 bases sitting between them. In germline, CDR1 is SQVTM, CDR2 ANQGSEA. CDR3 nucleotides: TGCAGCGTTGAAGCCCCCACCCTTTATGGCTACACCTTC. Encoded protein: CSVEAPTLYGYTF.

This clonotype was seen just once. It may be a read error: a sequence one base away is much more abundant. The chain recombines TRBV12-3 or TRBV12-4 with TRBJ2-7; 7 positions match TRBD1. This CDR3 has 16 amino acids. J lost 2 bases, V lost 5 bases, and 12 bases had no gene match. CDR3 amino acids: CASSQYRGEDPYEQYF. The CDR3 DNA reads TGTGCCAGCAGTCAATACAGGGGAGAAGACCCCTACGAGCAGTACTTC.

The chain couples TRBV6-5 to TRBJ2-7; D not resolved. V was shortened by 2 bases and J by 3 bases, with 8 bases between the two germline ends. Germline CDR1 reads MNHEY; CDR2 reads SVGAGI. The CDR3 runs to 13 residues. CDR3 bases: TGTGCCAGCAGTTACCGGGTAGGCTACGAGCAGTACTTC. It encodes CASSYRVGYEQYF.

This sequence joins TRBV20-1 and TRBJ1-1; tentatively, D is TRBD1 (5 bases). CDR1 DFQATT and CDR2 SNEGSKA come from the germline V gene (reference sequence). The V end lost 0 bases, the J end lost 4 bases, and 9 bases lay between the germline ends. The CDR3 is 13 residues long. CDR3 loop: CSAREVGGTEAFF. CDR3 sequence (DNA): TGCAGTGCTAGAGAGGTCGGGGGCACTGAAGCTTTCTTT.

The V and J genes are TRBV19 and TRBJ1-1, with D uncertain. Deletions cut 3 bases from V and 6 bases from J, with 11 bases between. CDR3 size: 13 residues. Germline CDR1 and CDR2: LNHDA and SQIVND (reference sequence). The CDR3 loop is CASSIWGSAEAFF. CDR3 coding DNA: TGTGCCAGTAGTATCTGGGGAAGCGCTGAAGCTTTCTTT.

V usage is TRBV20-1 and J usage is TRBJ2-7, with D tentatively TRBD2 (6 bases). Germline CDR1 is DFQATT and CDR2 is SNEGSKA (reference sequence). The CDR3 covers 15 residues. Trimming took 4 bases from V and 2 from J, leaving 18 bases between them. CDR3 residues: CSATLTRGWTYEQYF. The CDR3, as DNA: TGCAGTGCTACTTTAACGCGGGGATGGACCTACGAGCAGTACTTC.

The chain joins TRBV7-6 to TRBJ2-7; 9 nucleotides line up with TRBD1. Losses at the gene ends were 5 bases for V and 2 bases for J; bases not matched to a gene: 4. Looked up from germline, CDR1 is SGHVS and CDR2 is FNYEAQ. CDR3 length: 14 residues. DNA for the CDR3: TGTGCCAGCAGCCCCGGGACAGGGCCCTACGAGCAGTACTTC. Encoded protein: CASSPGTGPYEQYF.

CDR3 sequence reads: CASSLEGRNGYTF. The CDR3 region has the DNA TGTGCCAGCAGCTTAGAGGGGCGGAATGGCTACACCTTC. The chain couples TRBV7-9 to TRBJ1-2, with D possibly TRBD1 on 5 matching bases. Deletions cut 1 base from V and 6 bases from J, with 9 bases between. Per the germline V gene, CDR1 is SEHNR and CDR2 is FQNEAQ (reference sequence). The CDR3 totals 13 residues.

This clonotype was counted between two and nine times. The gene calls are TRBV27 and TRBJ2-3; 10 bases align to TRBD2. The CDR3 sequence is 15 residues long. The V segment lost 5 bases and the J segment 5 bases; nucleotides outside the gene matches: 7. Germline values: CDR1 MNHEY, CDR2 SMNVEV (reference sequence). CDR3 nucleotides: TGTGCCAGCAGTCCCCTACTAGCGGGGATAGATACGCAGTATTTT. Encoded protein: CASSPLLAGIDTQYF.

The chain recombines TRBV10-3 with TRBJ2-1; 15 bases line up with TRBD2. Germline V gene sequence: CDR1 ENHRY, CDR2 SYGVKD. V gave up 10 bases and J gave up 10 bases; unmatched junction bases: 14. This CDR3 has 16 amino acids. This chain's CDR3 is CATADPGLAGGPEQFF. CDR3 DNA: TGTGCCACCGCAGACCCAGGACTAGCGGGGGGGCCGGAGCAGTTCTTC.

The DNA of the CDR3 is TGTGCCAGCAGCCCCCAACTAGCGGGTAGCACAGATACGCAGTATTTT. Translation gives CASSPQLAGSTDTQYF. The V and J genes are TRBV4-2 and TRBJ2-3; 9 bases fit TRBD2. V was clipped by 4 bases and J by 0 bases; unmatched bases: 5. CDR3 size: 16 residues. CDR1 LGHNA and CDR2 YNFKEQ come from the germline V gene.

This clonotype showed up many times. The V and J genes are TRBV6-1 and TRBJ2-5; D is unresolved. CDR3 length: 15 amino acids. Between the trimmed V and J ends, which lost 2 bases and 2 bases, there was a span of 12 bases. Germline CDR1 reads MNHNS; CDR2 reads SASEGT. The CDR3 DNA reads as TGTGCCAGCAGTGAATTCCCGAGGAGTCAAGAGACCCAGTACTTC. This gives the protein CASSEFPRSQETQYF.

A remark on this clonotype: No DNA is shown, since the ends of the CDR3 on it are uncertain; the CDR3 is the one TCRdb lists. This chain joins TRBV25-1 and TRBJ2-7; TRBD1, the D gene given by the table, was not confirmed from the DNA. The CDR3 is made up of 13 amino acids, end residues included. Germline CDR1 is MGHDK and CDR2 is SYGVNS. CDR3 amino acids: CASSILGAGEQYF.

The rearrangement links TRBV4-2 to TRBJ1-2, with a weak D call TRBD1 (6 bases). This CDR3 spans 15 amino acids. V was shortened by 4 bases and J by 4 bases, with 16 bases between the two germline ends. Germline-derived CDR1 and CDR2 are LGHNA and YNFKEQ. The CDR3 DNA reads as TGTGCCAGCAGCCCCCCAGGGGAGGAGGGCTATGGCTACACCTTC. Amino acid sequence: CASSPPGEEGYGYTF.

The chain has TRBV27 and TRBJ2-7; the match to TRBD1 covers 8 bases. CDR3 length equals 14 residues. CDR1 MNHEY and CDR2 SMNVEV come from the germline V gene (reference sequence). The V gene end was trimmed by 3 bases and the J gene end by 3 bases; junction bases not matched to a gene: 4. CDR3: CASSFQGAIYEQYF. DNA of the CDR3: TGTGCCAGCAGTTTCCAGGGGGCTATCTACGAGCAGTACTTC.